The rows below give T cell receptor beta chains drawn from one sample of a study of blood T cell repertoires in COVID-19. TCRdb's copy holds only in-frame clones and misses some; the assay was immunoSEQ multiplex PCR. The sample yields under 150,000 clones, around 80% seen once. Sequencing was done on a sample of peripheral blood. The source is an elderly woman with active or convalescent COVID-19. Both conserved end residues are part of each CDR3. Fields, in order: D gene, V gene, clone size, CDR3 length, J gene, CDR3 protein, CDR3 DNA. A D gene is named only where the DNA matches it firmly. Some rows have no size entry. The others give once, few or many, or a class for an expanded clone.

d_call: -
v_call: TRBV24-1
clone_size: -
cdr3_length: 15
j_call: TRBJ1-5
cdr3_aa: CATRRGRGSNQPQHF
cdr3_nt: TGTGCCACCAGAAGGGGGAGGGGTAGCAATCAGCCCCAGCATTTT

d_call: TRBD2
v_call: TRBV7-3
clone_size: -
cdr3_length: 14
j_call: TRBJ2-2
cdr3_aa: CASSLQTSPGELFF
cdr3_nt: TGTGCCAGCAGCTTACAGACTAGCCCCGGGGAGCTGTTTTTT

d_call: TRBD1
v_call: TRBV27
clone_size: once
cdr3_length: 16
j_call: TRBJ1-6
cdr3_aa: CASKDRGHSYNSPLHF
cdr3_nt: TGTGCCAGCAAGGACAGGGGGCACTCCTATAATTCACCCCTCCACTTT

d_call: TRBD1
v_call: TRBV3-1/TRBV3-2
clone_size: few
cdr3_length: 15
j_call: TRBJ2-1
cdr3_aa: CASSLGTGLHNEQFF
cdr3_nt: TGTGCCAGCAGCCTTGGGACAGGGTTGCACAATGAGCAGTTCTTC

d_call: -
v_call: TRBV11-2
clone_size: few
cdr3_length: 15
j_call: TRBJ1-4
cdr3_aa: CASSPAPGVNEKLFF
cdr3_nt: TGTGCCAGCAGCCCGGCCCCGGGGGTAAATGAAAAACTGTTTTTT

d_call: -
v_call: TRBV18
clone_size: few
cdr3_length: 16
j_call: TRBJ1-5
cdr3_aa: CASSPSLGGGGQPQHF
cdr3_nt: TGTGCCAGCTCACCTTCCCTGGGAGGGGGAGGACAGCCCCAGCATTTT

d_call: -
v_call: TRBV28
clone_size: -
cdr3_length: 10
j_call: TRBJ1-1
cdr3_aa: CASRTGEAFF
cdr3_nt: TGTGCCAGCAGGACAGGTGAAGCTTTCTTT

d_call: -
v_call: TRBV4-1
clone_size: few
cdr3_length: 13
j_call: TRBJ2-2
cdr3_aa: CASRDKNTGELFF
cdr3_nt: TGCGCCAGCCGGGACAAAAACACCGGGGAGCTGTTTTTT

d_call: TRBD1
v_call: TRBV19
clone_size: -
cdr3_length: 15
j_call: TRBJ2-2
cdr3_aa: CASSPRDRDHGELFF
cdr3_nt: TGTGCCAGTAGTCCGCGGGACAGGGATCACGGGGAGCTGTTTTTT

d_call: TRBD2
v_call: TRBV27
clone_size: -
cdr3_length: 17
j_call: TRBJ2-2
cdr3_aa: CASSSPGERGRTGELFF
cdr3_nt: TGTGCCAGCAGTTCCCCCGGGGAGCGGGGACGGACCGGGGAGCTGTTTTTT

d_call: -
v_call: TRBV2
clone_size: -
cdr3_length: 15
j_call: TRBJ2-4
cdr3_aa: CASSDHLLAKNIQYF
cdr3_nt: TGTGCCAGCAGTGACCACTTGCTAGCCAAAAACATTCAGTACTTC

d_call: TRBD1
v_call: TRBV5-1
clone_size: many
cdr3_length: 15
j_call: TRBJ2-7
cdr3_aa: CASSLDRGLSYEQYF
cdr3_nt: TGCGCCAGCAGCTTGGACAGGGGGCTCTCCTACGAGCAGTACTTC

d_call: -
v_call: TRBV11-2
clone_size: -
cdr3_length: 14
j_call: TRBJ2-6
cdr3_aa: CASSPRSWANVLTF
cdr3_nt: TGTGCCAGCAGCCCGAGGTCCTGGGCCAACGTCCTGACTTTC

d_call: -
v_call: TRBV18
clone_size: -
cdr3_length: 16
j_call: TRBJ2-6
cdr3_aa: CASSFSRNSGANVLTF
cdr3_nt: TGTGCCAGCTCATTTTCGAGGAACTCTGGGGCCAACGTCCTGACTTTC

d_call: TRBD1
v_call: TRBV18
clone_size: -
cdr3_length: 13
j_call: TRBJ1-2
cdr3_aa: CASSPGRGLGYTF
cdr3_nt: TGTGCCAGCTCACCGGGCAGGGGGCTTGGCTACACCTTC

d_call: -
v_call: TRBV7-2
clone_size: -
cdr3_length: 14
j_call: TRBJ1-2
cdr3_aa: CASSFGQQTNGYTF
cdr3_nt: TGTGCCAGCAGCTTCGGACAGCAAACAAATGGCTACACCTTC

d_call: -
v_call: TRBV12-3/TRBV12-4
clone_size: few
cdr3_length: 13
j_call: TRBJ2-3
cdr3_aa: CASSRTITDTQYF
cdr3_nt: TGTGCCAGCAGCCGGACTATCACAGATACGCAGTATTTT

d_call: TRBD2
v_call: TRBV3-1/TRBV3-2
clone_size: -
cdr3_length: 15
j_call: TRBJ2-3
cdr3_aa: CASSQGPSGDTTQYF
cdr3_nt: TGTGCCAGCAGCCAAGGGCCTAGCGGGGATACTACGCAGTATTTT

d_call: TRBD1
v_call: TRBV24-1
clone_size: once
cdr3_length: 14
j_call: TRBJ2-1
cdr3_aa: CATSAEDRVHEQFF
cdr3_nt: TGTGCCACCAGTGCTGAGGACAGGGTCCATGAGCAGTTCTTC

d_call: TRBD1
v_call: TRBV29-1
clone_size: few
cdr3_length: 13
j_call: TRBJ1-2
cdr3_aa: CSVGQGFNYGYTF
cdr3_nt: TGCAGCGTCGGACAGGGGTTTAACTATGGCTACACCTTC

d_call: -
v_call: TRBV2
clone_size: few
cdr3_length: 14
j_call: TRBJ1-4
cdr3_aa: CASSVLATNEKLFF
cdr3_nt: TGTGCCAGCAGTGTCCTTGCAACTAATGAAAAACTGTTTTTT

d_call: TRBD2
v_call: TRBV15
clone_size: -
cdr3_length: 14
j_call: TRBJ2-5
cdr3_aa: CATERGASGETQYF
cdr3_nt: TGTGCCACAGAGCGGGGGGCGTCTGGCGAGACCCAGTACTTC

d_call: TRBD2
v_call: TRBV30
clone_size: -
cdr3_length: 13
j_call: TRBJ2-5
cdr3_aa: CAWGLAGGETQYF
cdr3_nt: TGTGCCTGGGGACTAGCGGGGGGAGAGACCCAGTACTTC

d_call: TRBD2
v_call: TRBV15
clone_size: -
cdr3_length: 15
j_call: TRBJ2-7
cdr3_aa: CATSTGTSRGDEQYF
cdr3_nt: TGTGCCACCAGCACCGGGACTAGCAGGGGGGACGAGCAGTACTTC

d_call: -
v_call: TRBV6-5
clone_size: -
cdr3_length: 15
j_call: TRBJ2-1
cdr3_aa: CASSYSSSPYNEQFF
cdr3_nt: TGTGCCAGCAGTTACTCTTCATCCCCCTACAATGAGCAGTTCTTC

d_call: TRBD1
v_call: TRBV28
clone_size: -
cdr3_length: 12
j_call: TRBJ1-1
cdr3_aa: CASWDRNTEAFF
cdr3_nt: TGTGCCAGCTGGGACAGAAACACTGAAGCTTTCTTT

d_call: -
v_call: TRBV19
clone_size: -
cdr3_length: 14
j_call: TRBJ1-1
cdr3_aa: CASSIGQGATEAFF
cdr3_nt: TGTGCCAGTAGTATAGGGCAGGGTGCGACTGAAGCTTTCTTT

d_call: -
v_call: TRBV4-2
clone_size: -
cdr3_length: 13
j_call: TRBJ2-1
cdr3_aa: CASSQDYYNEQFF
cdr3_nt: TGTGCCAGCAGCCAAGACTATTACAATGAGCAGTTCTTC

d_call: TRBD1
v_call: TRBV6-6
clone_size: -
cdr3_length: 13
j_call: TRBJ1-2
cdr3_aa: CASNDRGLGGYTF
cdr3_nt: TGTGCCAGCAATGACAGGGGGCTGGGAGGCTACACCTTC

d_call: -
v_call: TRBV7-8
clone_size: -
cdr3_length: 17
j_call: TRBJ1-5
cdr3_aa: CASSESGVSTFNQPQHF
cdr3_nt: TGTGCCAGCAGCGAGTCGGGGGTGAGCACCTTCAATCAGCCCCAGCATTTT

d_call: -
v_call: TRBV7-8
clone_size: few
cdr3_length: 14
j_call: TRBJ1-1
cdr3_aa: CASSPRGSRTEAFF
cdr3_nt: TGTGCCAGCAGCCCCCGGGGTTCCAGGACTGAAGCTTTCTTT

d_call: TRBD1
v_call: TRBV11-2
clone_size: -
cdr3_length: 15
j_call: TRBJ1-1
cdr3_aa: CASSSLGGQITEAFF
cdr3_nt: TGTGCCAGCAGCTCCCTCGGGGGACAGATCACTGAAGCTTTCTTT

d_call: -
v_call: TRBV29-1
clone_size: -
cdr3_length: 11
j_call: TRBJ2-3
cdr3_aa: CSVELRGWQYF
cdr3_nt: TGCAGCGTTGAGTTACGGGGTTGGCAGTATTTT

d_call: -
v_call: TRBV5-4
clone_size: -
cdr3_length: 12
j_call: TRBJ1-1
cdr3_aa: CASSLYGAEAFF
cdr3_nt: TGTGCCAGCAGCTTGTACGGAGCTGAAGCTTTCTTT

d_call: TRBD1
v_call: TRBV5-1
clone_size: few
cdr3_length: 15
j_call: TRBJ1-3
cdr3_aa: CASSLEGAGGNTIYF
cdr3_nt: TGCGCCAGCAGCTTGGAGGGGGCCGGTGGAAACACCATATATTTT

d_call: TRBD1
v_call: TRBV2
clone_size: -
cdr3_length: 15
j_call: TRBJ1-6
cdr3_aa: CASSEAGQANSPLHF
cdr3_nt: TGTGCCAGCAGTGAAGCAGGACAGGCTAATTCACCCCTCCACTTT

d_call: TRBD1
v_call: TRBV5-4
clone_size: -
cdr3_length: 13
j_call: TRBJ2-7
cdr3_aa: CASSLVRGHEQYF
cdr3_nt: TGTGCCAGCAGCTTGGTCAGGGGGCATGAGCAGTACTTC

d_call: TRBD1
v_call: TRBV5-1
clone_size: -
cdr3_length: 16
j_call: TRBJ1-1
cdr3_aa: CASSWDRGRVNTEAFF
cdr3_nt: TGCGCCAGCAGCTGGGACAGGGGGCGGGTGAACACTGAAGCTTTCTTT

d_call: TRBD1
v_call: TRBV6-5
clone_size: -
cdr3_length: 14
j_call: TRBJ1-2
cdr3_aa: CASSLLTGVLGYTF
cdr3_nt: TGTGCCAGCAGTTTACTTACAGGGGTCTTGGGCTACACCTTC

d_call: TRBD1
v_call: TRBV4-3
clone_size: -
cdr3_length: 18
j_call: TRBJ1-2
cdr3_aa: CASSQFMTGALANYGYTF
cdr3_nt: TGCGCCAGCAGCCAATTCATGACAGGGGCCTTAGCTAACTATGGCTACACCTTC

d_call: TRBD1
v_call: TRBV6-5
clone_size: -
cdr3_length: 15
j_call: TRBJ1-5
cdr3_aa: CASTWTGRDNQPQHF
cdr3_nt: TGTGCCAGCACATGGACAGGGAGAGACAATCAGCCCCAGCATTTT

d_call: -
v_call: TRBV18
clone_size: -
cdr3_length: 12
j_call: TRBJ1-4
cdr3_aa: CASSSLGGKLFF
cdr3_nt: TGTGCCAGCTCATCCTTAGGGGGAAAACTGTTTTTT